This TCR beta chain was documented in a study of T cell changes during pregnancy in multiple sclerosis. Assay used: immunoSEQ multiplex PCR; TCRdb lists only in-frame clones, some missing. The repertoire includes 30,000 to 45,000 clones, roughly 93% of them detected once, and 0.4% to 0.45% sits in the top ten. The source of this sequence is a female donor with multiple sclerosis, enrolled in a pregnancy study. The input for sequencing was CD4+ T cells from peripheral blood mononuclear cells, taken in the first trimester of pregnancy.

The CDR3 spells CARSLTPDRVNTEAFF. The CDR3 coding sequence is TGTGCCAGAAGCTTAACACCGGACAGGGTAAACACTGAAGCTTTCTTT. V gene TRBV5-3 combines with J gene TRBJ1-1; 8 bases are a match to TRBD1. TRBV5-3 is reported as an ORF; its role is uncertain. The CDR3 has 16 residues. Trimming removed 2 bases from V and 2 bases from J; junction bases left unmatched: 8.